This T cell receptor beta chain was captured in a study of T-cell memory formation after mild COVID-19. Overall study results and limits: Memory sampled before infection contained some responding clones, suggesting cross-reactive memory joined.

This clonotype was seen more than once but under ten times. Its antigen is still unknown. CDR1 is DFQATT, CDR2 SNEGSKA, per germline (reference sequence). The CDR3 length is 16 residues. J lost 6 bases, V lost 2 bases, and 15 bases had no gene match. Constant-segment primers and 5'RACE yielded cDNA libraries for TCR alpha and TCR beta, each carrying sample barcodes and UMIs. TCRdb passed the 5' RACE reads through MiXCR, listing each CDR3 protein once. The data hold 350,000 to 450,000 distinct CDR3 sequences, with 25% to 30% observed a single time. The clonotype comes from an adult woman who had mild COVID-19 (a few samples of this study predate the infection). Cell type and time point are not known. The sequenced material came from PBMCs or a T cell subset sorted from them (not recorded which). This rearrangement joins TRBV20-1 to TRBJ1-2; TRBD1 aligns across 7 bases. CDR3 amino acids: CSARPLGERGLDGYTF. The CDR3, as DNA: TGCAGTGCTAGACCCCTAGGGGAGAGGGGGCTGGATGGCTACACCTTC.